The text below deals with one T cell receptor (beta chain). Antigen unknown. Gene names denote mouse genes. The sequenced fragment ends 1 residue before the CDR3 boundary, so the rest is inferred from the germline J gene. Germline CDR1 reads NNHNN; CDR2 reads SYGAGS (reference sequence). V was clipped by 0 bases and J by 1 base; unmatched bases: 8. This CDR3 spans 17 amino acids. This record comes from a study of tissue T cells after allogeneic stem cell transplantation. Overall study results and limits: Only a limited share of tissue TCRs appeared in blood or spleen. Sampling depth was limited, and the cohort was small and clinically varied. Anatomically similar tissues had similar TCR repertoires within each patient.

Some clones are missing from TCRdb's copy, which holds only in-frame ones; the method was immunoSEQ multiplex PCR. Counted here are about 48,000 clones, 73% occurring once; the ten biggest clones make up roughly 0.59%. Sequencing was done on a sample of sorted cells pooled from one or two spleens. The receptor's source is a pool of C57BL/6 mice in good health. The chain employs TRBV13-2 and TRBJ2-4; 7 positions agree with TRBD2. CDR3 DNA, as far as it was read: TGTGCCAGCGGTGATGCCCTGGGGGATAGGGGTCAAAACACCTTGTAC. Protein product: CASGDALGDRGQNTLY. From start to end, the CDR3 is CASGDALGDRGQNTLYF.